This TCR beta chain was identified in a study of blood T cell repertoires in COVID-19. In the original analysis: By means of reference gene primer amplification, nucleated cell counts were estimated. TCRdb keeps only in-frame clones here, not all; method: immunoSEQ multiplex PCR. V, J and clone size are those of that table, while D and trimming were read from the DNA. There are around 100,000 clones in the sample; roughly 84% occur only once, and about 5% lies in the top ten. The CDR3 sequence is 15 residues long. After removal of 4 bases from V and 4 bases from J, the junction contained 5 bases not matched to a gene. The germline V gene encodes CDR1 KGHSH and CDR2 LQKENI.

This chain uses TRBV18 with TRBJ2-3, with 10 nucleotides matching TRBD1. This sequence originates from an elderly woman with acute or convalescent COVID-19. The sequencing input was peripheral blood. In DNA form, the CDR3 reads TGTGCCAGCTCACGTCCTGGACAGGGGGCAGATACGCAGTATTTT. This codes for CASSRPGQGADTQYF.